These 19 T cell receptor beta chains originate from one sample sequenced in a study of metastatic and nonmetastatic thyroid tumors. Patients had received no treatment of any kind before thyroid surgery. TCRdb ran MiXCR on the PCR reads. The data contain 39,000 or so clones, over 40% of them singletons. Sequenced input: tumor tissue. The source is a male donor with papillary thyroid cancer or a benign thyroid nodule (not recorded which). Some clones in this sample may be carry-over from other donors' samples.

This clone was observed once. This chain joins TRBV3-1 and TRBJ2-7, with D possibly TRBD2 on 6 matching bases. Germline V lookup: CDR1 LGHDT, CDR2 YNNKEL (reference sequence). This CDR3 region has 15 residues. V lost 4 bases and J lost 5, with 18 bases in between. The CDR3 loop reads CASSPRSAGRHEQYF. As DNA, the CDR3 is TGTGCCAGCAGCCCCAGGTCGGCAGGGAGGCACGAGCAGTACTTC.

This clone occurred a few times. One end of the junction is discordant with germline, which a read error may explain. This sequence joins TRBV19 and TRBJ2-7; 7 bases map to TRBD1. Looked up from germline, CDR1 is LNHDA and CDR2 is SQIVND (reference sequence). CDR3 length: 14 residues. DNA for the CDR3: TGTGCCAGTAGTGGGACAGCGAACTCCTACGATCAGTACTTC. Translating gives CASSGTANSYDQYF.

The V and J genes are TRBV5-6 and TRBJ2-7; 8 bases agree with TRBD1. The CDR3 loop spans 16 amino acids. V gave up 0 bases and J gave up 1 base; unmatched junction bases: 6. CDR1 is SGHDT and CDR2 is YYEEEE in the germline V gene. CDR3 in amino acids: CASSLVGQGLSYEQYF. The CDR3 DNA follows: TGTGCCAGCAGCTTGGTAGGACAGGGATTATCCTACGAGCAGTACTTC.

The chain carries TRBV20-1 and TRBJ2-7; 7 bases map to TRBD2. Germline trimming cut 2 bases from V and 2 bases from J; bases unmatched to any gene: 6. This CDR3 spans 14 amino acids. Germline CDR1 reads DFQATT; CDR2 reads SNEGSKA (reference sequence). The CDR3 sequence: CSARMRESTYEQYF. CDR3 sequence (DNA): TGCAGTGCTAGAATGCGGGAGTCGACCTACGAGCAGTACTTC.

In its sample, this clone ranks as medium-sized (0.01 to 0.1%). The chain uses TRBV12-3 or TRBV12-4 and TRBJ2-1; D is unclear. The V end was cut by 0 bases, the J end by 7 bases, with 7 bases between. The CDR3 runs 13 residues. For the CDR3, the DNA is TGTGCCAGCAGTTTAGCGGTGAGGAATGAGCAGTTCTTC. Protein product: CASSLAVRNEQFF.

This clone was observed a handful of times. The chain employs TRBV6-1 and TRBJ1-3, with 11 nucleotides matching TRBD1. The CDR3 is made up of 16 amino acids. CDR1 and CDR2 from the germline V gene are MNHNS and SASEGT. The V segment lost 5 bases and the J segment 0 bases; nucleotides outside the gene matches: 3. The CDR3 DNA sequence: TGTGCCAGCAGTTGGACAGGGGGCGTCTCTGGAAACACCATATATTTT. Translating gives CASSWTGGVSGNTIYF.

The V call is TRBV10-3, the J call TRBJ2-1, with D possibly called TRBD1 or TRBD2 (6 bases each). Germline V gene sequence: CDR1 ENHRY, CDR2 SYGVKD. The CDR3 is 11 amino acids. Trimming stripped 11 bases from V and 9 bases from J, with 14 bases between. The CDR3: CAASEGGEQFF. The CDR3 bases are TGTGCCGCGAGCGAGGGGGGTGAGCAGTTCTTC.

This clone turned up a few times. The chain has TRBV24-1 and TRBJ2-1; D possibly corresponds to TRBD1 (6 bases). Trimming cost V 5 bases and J 15 bases, with 16 bases left between them. The CDR3 is made up of 12 amino acids. Germline-derived CDR1 and CDR2 are KGHDR and SFDVKD. The CDR3, as DNA: TGTGCCACCAGTGGTTCGGACAGATCTCCGTTCTTC. It translates to CATSGSDRSPFF.

By share, this clone ranks as medium-sized. The chain carries TRBV20-1 and TRBJ1-1; 11 nucleotides match TRBD1. Germline CDR1 reads DFQATT; CDR2 reads SNEGSKA (reference sequence). Unmatched junction bases numbered 6, after V lost 1 base and J lost 8 bases. This CDR3 spans 14 amino acids. Written as DNA, the CDR3 is TGCAGTGCTAGAGGGACAGGGGGCAGGGAGGAAGCTTTCTTT. Its translation is CSARGTGGREEAFF.

For the CDR3, the DNA is TGTGCCAGCAGTGATCTCGGACCTAACTATGGCTACACCTTC. Translation: CASSDLGPNYGYTF. This chain joins TRBV2 and TRBJ1-2, with D unclear. CDR3 length equals 14 residues. The V gene's germline CDR1 is SNHLY and CDR2 FYNNEI. V was pared by 3 bases and J by 0 bases, with 8 bases between.

CDR3 sequence: CASMGGRDTGELFF. Written as DNA, the CDR3 is TGTGCCAGCATGGGTGGCCGTGACACCGGGGAGCTGTTTTTT. This chain uses TRBV28 with TRBJ2-2, with D unresolved. Between the trimmed V and J ends, which lost 7 bases and 3 bases, there was a span of 12 bases. Germline values: CDR1 MDHEN, CDR2 SYDVKM. The CDR3 loop spans 14 amino acids.

This clone turned up a few times. The chain uses TRBV28 and TRBJ2-7, with 7 bases identical to TRBD1. The germline CDR1 and CDR2 sequences are MDHEN and SYDVKM. The CDR3 is 15 amino acids. V shed 6 bases and J 3 bases; nucleotides not matched to a gene: 11. Written as DNA, the CDR3 is TGTGCCAGCAGCCCACCCGGGACAGTCATCTACGAGCAGTACTTC. This codes for CASSPPGTVIYEQYF.

This clone was found a few times. V usage is TRBV27 and J usage is TRBJ2-7, with 14 bases identical to TRBD2. CDR1 and CDR2 from the germline V gene are MNHEY and SMNVEV (reference sequence). J lost 2 bases, V lost 7 bases, and 7 bases had no gene match. This CDR3 is 16 amino acids long. For the CDR3, the DNA is TGTGCCAGCACCCCGGTGACTAGCGGGAGGGCCTACGAGCAGTACTTC. It codes for CASTPVTSGRAYEQYF.

The V call is TRBV5-1, the J call TRBJ2-3; TRBD2 aligns across 12 bases. Germline loops: CDR1 SGHRS, CDR2 YFSETQ. The CDR3 has 16 residues. V dropped 3 bases and J dropped 3; count of bases not matched to a gene: 5. The CDR3 DNA reads as TGCGCCAGCAGCTCGACTAGCGGGAGTGAGACAGATACGCAGTATTTT. Protein product: CASSSTSGSETDTQYF. Looking up the rest from reference TRBV5-1 and TRBJ2-3 gives the full variable domain: KAGVTQTPRYLIKTRGQQVTLSCSPISGHRSVSWYQQTPGQGLQFLFEYFSETQRNKGNFPGRFSGRQFSNSRSEMNVSTLELGDSALYLCASSSTSGSETDTQYFGPGTRLTVL.

This chain uses TRBV6-2 or TRBV6-3 with TRBJ2-1, with unresolved D. Germline CDR1 reads MNHEY; CDR2 reads SVGEGT. V was clipped by 5 bases and J by 9 bases, with 23 bases between them. CDR3 length equals 16 residues. The chain's CDR3 is CASSTNKPRSWGEQFF. Here the CDR3 DNA reads TGTGCCAGCAGTACTAACAAACCCAGGTCATGGGGTGAGCAGTTCTTC.

The chain uses TRBV7-2 and TRBJ2-7; D is uncertain. In germline, CDR1 is SGHTA, CDR2 FQGNSA. The germline V and J ends were trimmed by 3 bases and 5 bases, with 11 bases remaining between them. The CDR3 totals 13 residues. CDR3 DNA: TGTGCCAGCAGCTTTAACGGCGGTCACGAGCAGTACTTC. Translated: CASSFNGGHEQYF. Full variable domain (outside the CDR3, taken from reference TRBV7-2 and TRBJ2-7): GAGVSQSPSNKVTEKGKDVELRCDPISGHTALYWYRQSLGQGLEFLIYFQGNSAPDKSGLPSDRFSAERTGGSVSTLTIQRTQQEDSAVYLCASSFNGGHEQYFGPGTRLTVT.

The CDR3 DNA sequence: TGCAGTGCTAGTCCCAGCAATGAGCAGTTCTTC. It yields the protein CSASPSNEQFF. J is TRBJ2-1 and V is TRBV20-1; D is uncertain. CDR1 is DFQATT and CDR2 is SNEGSKA in the germline V gene (reference sequence). The CDR3 loop spans 11 amino acids. The germline V and J ends were trimmed by 3 bases and 6 bases, with 6 bases remaining between them.

The chain joins TRBV12-3 or TRBV12-4 to TRBJ1-6; maybe TRBD1 (6 bases). The V end was cut by 6 bases, the J end by 10 bases, with 13 bases between. CDR3 length: 13 amino acids. CDR3 nucleotide sequence: TGTGCCAGCAGCGAACAGGGTAGCTCACCCCTCCACTTT. Translated, it gives CASSEQGSSPLHF.

This rearrangement joins TRBV3-1 to TRBJ2-7; TRBD1 matches at 10 bases. CDR3 length: 16 amino acids. V was clipped by 4 bases and J by 2 bases; unmatched bases: 8. Per the germline V gene, CDR1 is LGHDT and CDR2 is YNNKEL (reference sequence). DNA for the CDR3: TGTGCCAGCAGCCCTTCCACCGGGACAGGGGCCTACGAGCAGTACTTC. This gives the protein CASSPSTGTGAYEQYF.